The clone carrying this TCR beta chain was picked up one time. Trimming left V 2 bases short and J 0 bases short, with 14 bases between. The germline gives CDR1 MGHDK, CDR2 SYGVNS. CDR3 size: 17 residues. Measured with immunoSEQ multiplex PCR; TCRdb has only the in-frame clones, and not every one. The sample contains some 790,000 clones, roughly two thirds of which appear only once. The record originates from a study of shared clonotypes between healthy human individuals. The chain employs TRBV25-1 and TRBJ2-4; D unclear. Sample: memory CD4+ T cells sorted from blood. The subset here: CD45RA-negative fraction. The receptor was isolated from a woman aged 25 to 39 in good health. CDR3 amino acids: CASSEDGGILAKNIQYF. The CDR3 nucleotides read TGTGCCAGCAGTGAAGACGGCGGAATTCTAGCCAAAAACATTCAGTACTTC.